Each of the 14 T cell receptor beta chains below was sequenced from the same sample in a study of T cells in Graves' hyperthyroidism and ophthalmopathy. Authors of the study amplified TCR beta CDR3 regions from RNA transcripts. A first-round RT-PCR of the TCR CDR3 used the HTBI primer set. Each CDR3 protein is one row after TCRdb ran MiXCR on the multiplex PCR reads. Of under 700,000 distinct CDR3 sequences in the sample, approximately 16% are singletons; the top ten hold around a sixth. The material sequenced was blood. These receptors were taken from a woman aged 18-29 years with Graves' hyperthyroidism.

A few counts support this clonotype. The junction shows a germline mismatch at one end, possibly a read error. The genes are TRBV12-3 or TRBV12-4 and TRBJ2-3; TRBD2 matches at 8 bases. This CDR3 has 14 amino acids. The CDR3 nucleotides are TGTGCCAGCAGTTTAGCGCGGGGGGTAGATACGCAATATTTT. It specifies CASSLARGVDTQYF.

V usage is TRBV5-1 and J usage is TRBJ2-3, with D possibly matching TRBD2 (6 bases). The CDR3 has 13 residues. CDR1 and CDR2 (germline): SGHRS, YFSETQ. V lost 4 bases to trimming and J lost 6 bases, with 12 bases between them. CDR3 protein: CASSGPGLDTQYF. As DNA, the CDR3 is TGCGCCAGCAGCGGCCCGGGACTGGATACGCAGTATTTT.

This clonotype was counted many times. The V gene is TRBV6-2 or TRBV6-3, the J gene TRBJ2-1; 8 nucleotides agree with TRBD1. Germline assignment: CDR1 MNHEY and CDR2 SVGEGT. This CDR3 contains 12 residues. Trimming at V came to 5 bases and at J to 8 bases, leaving 2 bases not matched to a gene. CDR3 loop: CASSPTGDEQFF. CDR3 DNA: TGTGCCAGCAGTCCGACAGGGGATGAGCAGTTCTTC.

Concerning this clonotype: This likely comes from a read error, as the CDR3 has no conserved phenylalanine or tryptophan at its end. The genes are TRBV18 and TRBJ1-2; 9 nucleotides line up with TRBD1. Germline-derived CDR1 and CDR2 are KGHSH and LQKENI. The CDR3 runs 17 residues. V dropped 2 bases and J dropped 2; count of bases not matched to a gene: 9. The CDR3 DNA follows: TGTGCCAGCTCACCAGGAATCGGGACAGGGTCCAACTATGGCTACACCTCC. Protein product: CASSPGIGTGSNYGYTS.

This clonotype has at least ten counts. The CDR3 sequence is CASSLGQGYNEQFF. The DNA of the CDR3 is TGTGCCAGCAGTTTAGGACAGGGATACAATGAGCAGTTCTTC. The chain recombines TRBV12-3 or TRBV12-4 with TRBJ2-1, with 7 bases aligning to TRBD1. The CDR3 has 14 residues. Trimming removed 1 base from V and 4 bases from J; junction bases left unmatched: 1.

This clonotype was seen ten or more times. The chain has TRBV6-6 and TRBJ1-2; D unresolved. The V gene's germline CDR1 is MNHNY and CDR2 SVGAGI (reference sequence). V lost 0 bases to trimming and J lost 5 bases, with 10 bases between them. This CDR3 contains 14 residues. CDR3 in DNA: TGTGCCAGCAGTTACTCGGGTCTGGGATATGGCTACACCTTC. Protein product: CASSYSGLGYGYTF.

V is TRBV4-1 and J is TRBJ1-6; D remains unclear. The ends were cut back, 0 bases at V and 0 bases at J, with 6 bases in the middle. Germline values: CDR1 MGHRA, CDR2 YSYEKL. There are 16 residues in the CDR3. The CDR3 here is CASSQDRSSYNSPLHF. The CDR3 DNA is TGCGCCAGCAGCCAAGATCGGAGCTCCTATAATTCACCCCTCCACTTT.

This clonotype has a count of ten or more. The chain is built from TRBV20-1 and TRBJ1-2; D uncertain. Germline assignment: CDR1 DFQATT and CDR2 SNEGSKA (reference sequence). V lost 6 bases and J 6 bases, leaving 26 bases between the germline ends. This CDR3 spans 16 amino acids. The CDR3 nucleotides are TGCAGTGCCTTCCTCGGCACGCATAGGGAGGGAGATGGCTACACCTTC. It encodes CSAFLGTHREGDGYTF.

The chain combines TRBV7-8 with TRBJ2-1, with unresolved D. Trimming stripped 5 bases from V and 7 bases from J, with 18 bases between. The CDR3 consists of 15 residues. Germline V gene lookup returns CDR1 SGHVS and CDR2 FQNEAQ. CDR3 in DNA: TGTGCCAGCAGCCCGTTCCGGTCCAGAGAGAATGAGCAGTTCTTC. This sequence encodes CASSPFRSRENEQFF. Combining the CDR3 with reference TRBV7-8 and TRBJ2-1 gives the whole variable domain GAGVSQSPRYKVAKRGQDVALRCDPISGHVSLFWYQQALGQGPEFLTYFQNEAQLDKSGLPSDRFFAERPEGSVSTLKIQRTQQEDSAVYLCASSPFRSRENEQFFGPGTRLTVL.

This clonotype was counted many times. The rearrangement links TRBV20-1 to TRBJ2-7; D may be TRBD2 (6 bases). Germline V gene lookup returns CDR1 DFQATT and CDR2 SNEGSKA (reference sequence). The CDR3 totals 15 residues. V gave up 4 bases and J gave up 1 base, with 17 bases separating them. CDR3 region: CSANSGTVGSYEQYF. CDR3 bases: TGCAGTGCTAATTCCGGGACTGTAGGGTCCTACGAGCAGTACTTC.

On this clonotype: Sequence at one end of the junction differs from germline and may be a read error. V usage is TRBV5-1 and J usage is TRBJ1-2, with D unclear. CDR3 length equals 14 residues. In germline, CDR1 is SGHRS, CDR2 YFSETQ. The CDR3 loop reads CASSLDTVNYGYTF. CDR3 DNA: TGTGCCAGCAGCTTGGATACTGTTAACTATGGCTACACCTTC.

This chain connects TRBV3-1 to TRBJ1-6, with D hard to call. Germline assignment: CDR1 LGHDT and CDR2 YNNKEL (reference sequence). Trimming left V 1 base short and J 9 bases short, with 10 bases between. The CDR3 length is 14 residues. The CDR3 bases are TGTGCCAGCAGCCAAGTACCTCCCGGTTCACCCCTCCACTTT. This translates into CASSQVPPGSPLHF.

This clonotype has a count of ten or more. The V gene is TRBV28, the J gene TRBJ1-2, with D perhaps TRBD1 (6 bases). Per germline, CDR1 MDHEN and CDR2 SYDVKM. V was pared by 5 bases and J by 5 bases, with 12 bases between. This CDR3 contains 13 residues. CDR3 residues: CASSRGLEYGYTF. The CDR3 coding sequence is TGTGCCAGCAGTCGGGGGCTTGAGTATGGCTACACCTTC.

The chain combines TRBV6-1 with TRBJ1-2; D unclear. Germline V CDR1 and CDR2: MNHNS, SASEGT. The CDR3 is made up of 13 amino acids. V was cut by 0 bases and J by 7 bases, with 9 bases left in between. In DNA form, the CDR3 reads TGTGCCAGCAGTGAAGCGCTTCGAAGTGGCTACACCTTC. It translates to CASSEALRSGYTF.